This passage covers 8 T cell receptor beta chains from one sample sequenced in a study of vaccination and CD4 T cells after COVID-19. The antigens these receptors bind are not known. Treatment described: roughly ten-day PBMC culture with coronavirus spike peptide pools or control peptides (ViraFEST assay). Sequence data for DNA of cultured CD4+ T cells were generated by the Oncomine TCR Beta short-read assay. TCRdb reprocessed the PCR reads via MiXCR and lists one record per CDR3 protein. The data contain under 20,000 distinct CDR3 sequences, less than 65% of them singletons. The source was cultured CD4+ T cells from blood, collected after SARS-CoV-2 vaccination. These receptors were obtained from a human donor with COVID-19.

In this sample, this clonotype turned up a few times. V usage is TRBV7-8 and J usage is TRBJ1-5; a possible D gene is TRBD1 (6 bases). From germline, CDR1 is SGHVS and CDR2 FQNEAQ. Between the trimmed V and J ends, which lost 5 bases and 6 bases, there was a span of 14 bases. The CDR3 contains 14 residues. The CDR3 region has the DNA TGTGCCAGCAGCGGGGGGGGGGCGGGTCAGCCCCAGCATTTT. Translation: CASSGGGAGQPQHF.

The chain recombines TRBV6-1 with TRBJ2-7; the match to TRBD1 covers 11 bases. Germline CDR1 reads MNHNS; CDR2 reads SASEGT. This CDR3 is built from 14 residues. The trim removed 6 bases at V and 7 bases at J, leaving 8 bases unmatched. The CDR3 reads CASRFGQGAWEQYF. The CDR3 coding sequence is TGTGCCAGCAGGTTTGGACAGGGGGCCTGGGAGCAGTACTTC.

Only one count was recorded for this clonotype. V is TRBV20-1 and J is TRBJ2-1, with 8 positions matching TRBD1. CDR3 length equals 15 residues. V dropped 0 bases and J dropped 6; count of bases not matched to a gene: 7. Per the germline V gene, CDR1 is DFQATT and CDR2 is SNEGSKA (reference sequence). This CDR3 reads CSARDPGQGGNEQFF. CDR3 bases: TGCAGTGCTAGAGATCCTGGACAGGGTGGCAATGAGCAGTTCTTC.

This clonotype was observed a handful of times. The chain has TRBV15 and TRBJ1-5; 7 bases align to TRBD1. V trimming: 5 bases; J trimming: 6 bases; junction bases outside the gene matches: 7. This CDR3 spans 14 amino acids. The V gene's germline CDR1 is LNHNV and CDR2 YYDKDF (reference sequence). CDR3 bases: TGTGCCACCAGCCCAGGGGGGAGGGCTCAGCCCCAGCATTTT. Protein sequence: CATSPGGRAQPQHF.

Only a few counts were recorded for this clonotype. The CDR3 DNA follows: TGTGCCAGCAGTTACCGAAAGGGTAACAGGGGCCCAGATACGCAGTATTTT. The encoded protein is CASSYRKGNRGPDTQYF. The V call is TRBV6-5, the J call TRBJ2-3, with 7 bases that match TRBD1. The trim removed 2 bases at V and 4 bases at J, leaving 12 bases unmatched. This CDR3 has 17 amino acids. From germline, CDR1 is MNHEY and CDR2 SVGAGI.

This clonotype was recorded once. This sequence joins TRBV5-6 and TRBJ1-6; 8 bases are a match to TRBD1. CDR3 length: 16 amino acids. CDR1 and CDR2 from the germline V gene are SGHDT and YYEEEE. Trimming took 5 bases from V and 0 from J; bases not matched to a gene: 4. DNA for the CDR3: TGTGCCAGCAGTGGACAGGGAGGCTCCTATAATTCACCCCTCCACTTT. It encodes CASSGQGGSYNSPLHF.

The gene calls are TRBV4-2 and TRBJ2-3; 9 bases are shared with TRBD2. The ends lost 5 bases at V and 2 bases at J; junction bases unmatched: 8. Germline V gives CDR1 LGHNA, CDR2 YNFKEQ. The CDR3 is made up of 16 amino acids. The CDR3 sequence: CASSTQSGGYTDTQYF. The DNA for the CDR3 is TGTGCCAGCAGCACCCAAAGCGGGGGGTACACAGATACGCAGTATTTT.

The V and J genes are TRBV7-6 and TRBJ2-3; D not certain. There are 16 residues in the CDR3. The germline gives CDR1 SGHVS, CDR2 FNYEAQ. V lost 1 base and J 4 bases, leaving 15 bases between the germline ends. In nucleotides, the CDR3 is TGTGCCAGCAGCTTAGGCCTTCCGGGCTCCCCAGATACGCAGTATTTT. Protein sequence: CASSLGLPGSPDTQYF.